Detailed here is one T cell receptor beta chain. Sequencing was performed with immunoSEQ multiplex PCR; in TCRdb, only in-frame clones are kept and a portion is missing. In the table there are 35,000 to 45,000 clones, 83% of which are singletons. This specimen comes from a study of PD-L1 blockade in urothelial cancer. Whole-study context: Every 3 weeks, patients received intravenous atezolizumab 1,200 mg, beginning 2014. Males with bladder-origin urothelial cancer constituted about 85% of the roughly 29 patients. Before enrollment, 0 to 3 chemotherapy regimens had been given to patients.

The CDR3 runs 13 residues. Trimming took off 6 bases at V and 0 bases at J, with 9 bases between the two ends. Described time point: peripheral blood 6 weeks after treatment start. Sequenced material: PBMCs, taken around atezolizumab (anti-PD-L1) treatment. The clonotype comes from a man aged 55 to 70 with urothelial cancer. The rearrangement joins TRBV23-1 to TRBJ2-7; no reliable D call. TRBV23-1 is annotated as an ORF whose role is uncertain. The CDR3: CASSTVISYEQYF. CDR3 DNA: TGCGCCAGCAGCACGGTAATCTCCTACGAGCAGTACTTC.